Following are 16 T cell receptor beta chains from one sample sequenced in a study of T-cell memory formation after mild COVID-19. TCRdb reprocessed the 5' RACE reads via MiXCR and lists one record per CDR3 protein. The data hold more than 300,000 distinct CDR3 sequences, with roughly 13% observed a single time. Sample: PBMCs or a T cell subset sorted from them (not recorded which). The receptors derive from a man between 18 and 35 years old who had mild COVID-19 (a few samples of this study predate the infection). Cell type and time point are not known.

This clonotype has more than one count but fewer than ten. V is TRBV20-1 and J is TRBJ2-2, with D tentatively TRBD1 (6 bases). From germline, CDR1 is DFQATT and CDR2 SNEGSKA (reference sequence). The germline V and J ends were trimmed by 3 bases and 6 bases, with 14 bases remaining between them. The CDR3 length is 14 residues. This CDR3 is CSARAPYRAGELFF. CDR3 nucleotides: TGCAGTGCTAGGGCCCCTTACAGGGCCGGGGAGCTGTTTTTT.

A few counts support this clonotype. The chain joins TRBV20-1 to TRBJ1-1, with 8 positions matching TRBD1. CDR1 is DFQATT and CDR2 is SNEGSKA in the germline V gene (reference sequence). This CDR3 contains 11 residues. The junction had 8 bases not matched to a gene; V was cut back by 3 bases and J by 14 bases. CDR3 residues: CSASRQGLCFF. DNA of the CDR3: TGCAGTGCTAGCAGACAGGGGCTTTGCTTCTTT.

The chain has TRBV7-9 and TRBJ2-1; a weak D match, TRBD1 (6 bases). CDR1 is SEHNR, CDR2 FQNEAQ, per germline (reference sequence). Deletions cut 0 bases from V and 12 bases from J, with 12 bases between. This CDR3 comprises 13 residues. The DNA of the CDR3 is TGTGCCAGCAGCTTAGCACCTACGACAGGGCAGTTCTTC. This sequence encodes CASSLAPTTGQFF. The full variable domain, completed using reference TRBV7-9 and TRBJ2-1, is DTGVSQNPRHKITKRGQNVTFRCDPISEHNRLYWYRQTLGQGPEFLTYFQNEAQLEKSRLLSDRFSAERPKGSFSTLEIQRTEQGDSAMYLCASSLAPTTGQFFGPGTRLTVL.

This clonotype came up a few times. V gene TRBV12-3 or TRBV12-4 combines with J gene TRBJ2-3; D is ambiguous. CDR3 size: 14 residues. Trimming removed 5 bases at V and 6 bases at J, with 15 bases between. DNA of the CDR3: TGTGCCAGCAGTCCGGTGGGGAAACCCGATACGCAGTATTTT. Encoded protein: CASSPVGKPDTQYF.

This chain joins TRBV5-1 and TRBJ2-6, with TRBD1 matching over 9 bases. Looked up from germline, CDR1 is SGHRS and CDR2 is YFSETQ. Germline trimming cut 4 bases from V and 3 bases from J; bases unmatched to any gene: 8. The CDR3 has 17 residues. CDR3 sequence (DNA): TGCGCCAGCAGCCTAACAGGGGGCGCGAGTGGGGCCAACGTCCTGACTTTC. It encodes CASSLTGGASGANVLTF. The full variable domain, rest sourced from reference TRBV5-1 and TRBJ2-6, is KAGVTQTPRYLIKTRGQQVTLSCSPISGHRSVSWYQQTPGQGLQFLFEYFSETQRNKGNFPGRFSGRQFSNSRSEMNVSTLELGDSALYLCASSLTGGASGANVLTFGAGSRLTVL.

The genes are TRBV5-1 and TRBJ1-2; the match to TRBD1 covers 8 bases. Germline values: CDR1 SGHRS, CDR2 YFSETQ. The trim removed 1 base at V and 2 bases at J, leaving 10 bases unmatched. This CDR3 contains 17 residues. CDR3 protein: CASSLWGTTGANYGYTF. The DNA of the CDR3 is TGCGCCAGCAGCTTGTGGGGCACGACAGGGGCGAACTATGGCTACACCTTC.

The sample holds many counts of this clonotype. V and J are TRBV28 and TRBJ2-7; the D gene is possibly TRBD1 (6 bases). The CDR3 length is 12 residues. The germline V gene encodes CDR1 MDHEN and CDR2 SYDVKM. The V and J ends lost 3 bases and 12 bases respectively, with 15 bases between them. CDR3 nucleotides: TGTGCCAGCAGTTTCAGTGGACAGAGGTTGTACGTC. It translates to CASSFSGQRLYV.

This clonotype was counted many times. The chain carries TRBV3-1 and TRBJ2-2; D remains ambiguous. Germline CDR1 reads LGHDT; CDR2 reads YNNKEL (reference sequence). V gave up 3 bases and J gave up 5 bases, with 7 bases separating them. This CDR3 contains 13 residues. The CDR3 loop is CASSQGWTGELFF. For the CDR3, the DNA is TGTGCCAGCAGCCAGGGTTGGACCGGGGAGCTGTTTTTT.

The chain joins TRBV5-1 to TRBJ1-3; TRBD1 is a possible D gene (5 bases). Between the trimmed V and J ends, which lost 0 bases and 1 base, there was a span of 14 bases. This CDR3 contains 17 residues. Germline V gives CDR1 SGHRS, CDR2 YFSETQ. The CDR3 here is CASSLEGVRRSGNTIYF. DNA for the CDR3: TGCGCCAGCAGCTTGGAAGGGGTGCGCCGGTCTGGAAACACCATATATTTT.

This clonotype came up a few times. The chain is built from TRBV4-2 and TRBJ2-2; the D is unclear. Looked up from germline, CDR1 is LGHNA and CDR2 is YNFKEQ. The CDR3 extends over 16 amino acids. Trimming took off 1 base at V and 2 bases at J, with 11 bases between the two ends. The CDR3 region is CASSQGSFYNTGELFF. CDR3 in DNA: TGTGCCAGCAGCCAAGGTTCTTTCTACAACACCGGGGAGCTGTTTTTT.

For the CDR3, the DNA is TGTGCCACCAGCAAAGGGATCGGGGAGACCCAGTACTTC. Protein product: CATSKGIGETQYF. The chain has TRBV15 and TRBJ2-5; D not certain. There are 13 residues in the CDR3. The V gene lost 4 bases and the J gene lost 5 bases, with 11 bases spanning the gap. CDR1 and CDR2 (germline): LNHNV, YYDKDF (reference sequence).

The V gene is TRBV7-8, the J gene TRBJ2-7; 7 nucleotides align to TRBD1. Germline assignment: CDR1 SGHVS and CDR2 FQNEAQ. V was clipped by 4 bases and J by 7 bases; unmatched bases: 16. This CDR3 comprises 16 residues. CDR3: CASSSSRDSSTREQYF. The CDR3 DNA is TGTGCCAGCAGCTCCTCCCGGGACAGCTCGACTCGGGAGCAGTACTTC. The full variable domain, completed using reference TRBV7-8 and TRBJ2-7, is GAGVSQSPRYKVAKRGQDVALRCDPISGHVSLFWYQQALGQGPEFLTYFQNEAQLDKSGLPSDRFFAERPEGSVSTLKIQRTQQEDSAVYLCASSSSRDSSTREQYFGPGTRLTVT.

Only a few counts were recorded for this clonotype. The genes are TRBV5-1 and TRBJ2-2; D is possibly TRBD2 (5 bases). V lost 6 bases and J 0 bases, leaving 12 bases between the germline ends. This CDR3 comprises 15 residues. Per germline, CDR1 SGHRS and CDR2 YFSETQ. CDR3 in amino acids: CASMRFGTNTGELFF. The CDR3 DNA reads as TGCGCCAGCATGAGATTCGGGACGAACACCGGGGAGCTGTTTTTT.

The chain carries TRBV3-1 and TRBJ2-3; perhaps TRBD2 as D (5 bases). V lost 6 bases, J lost 13 bases, and 20 bases lay in between. The germline V gene encodes CDR1 LGHDT and CDR2 YNNKEL (reference sequence). The CDR3 has 13 amino acids. For the CDR3, the DNA is TGTGCCAGCAGGGTGGAAGCTGGAGGTTTGGAGTATTTT. Translated: CASRVEAGGLEYF.

V and J are TRBV11-2 and TRBJ1-2; the D gene is possibly TRBD1 (6 bases). The germline V and J ends were trimmed by 3 bases and 8 bases, with 13 bases remaining between them. Germline values: CDR1 SGHAT, CDR2 FQNNGV. The CDR3 has 13 amino acids. This CDR3 is CASSLTDSGGYTF. CDR3 nucleotides: TGTGCCAGCAGCTTGACGGACAGTGGAGGCTACACCTTC. Full variable domain (outside the CDR3, taken from reference TRBV11-2 and TRBJ1-2): EAGVAQSPRYKIIEKRQSVAFWCNPISGHATLYWYQQILGQGPKLLIQFQNNGVVDDSQLPKDRFSAERLKGVDSTLKIQPAKLEDSAVYLCASSLTDSGGYTFGSGTRLTVV.

The table lists this clonotype with many counts. The V call is TRBV7-9, the J call TRBJ2-1, with a tentative D call TRBD1 (5 bases). V dropped 3 bases and J dropped 3 bases, with 12 bases sitting between them. CDR3 size: 15 residues. Germline CDR1 is SEHNR and CDR2 is FQNEAQ (reference sequence). CDR3 protein: CASSFASGRYNEQFF. The CDR3 bases are TGTGCCAGCAGCTTCGCGTCAGGGCGCTACAATGAGCAGTTCTTC.